This entry lists 30 T cell receptor beta chains sequenced from one sample in a study of blood T cell repertoires in COVID-19. The method was immunoSEQ multiplex PCR; TCRdb's version includes in-frame clones alone and lacks a portion of them. The sample lists some 330,000 clones, about 92% occurring once. The specimen was PBMCs or T cells enriched from blood (not recorded which). The receptors originated from a woman in her thirties who had recovered from COVID-19.

This rearrangement joins TRBV11-3 to TRBJ2-5, with TRBD1 as a possible D gene (7 bases). V gave up 6 bases and J gave up 2 bases, with 13 bases separating them. This CDR3 has 14 amino acids. From germline, CDR1 is SGHNT and CDR2 YENEEA. The CDR3 nucleotides are TGTGCCAGCAGGTGGCGGGACAGACAAGAGACCCAGTACTTC. Amino acids: CASRWRDRQETQYF.

The rearrangement links TRBV9 to TRBJ2-1, with TRBD2 matching over 10 bases. The CDR3 consists of 17 residues. The V gene's germline CDR1 is SGDLS and CDR2 YYNGEE. Trimming removed 4 bases from V and 3 bases from J; junction bases left unmatched: 10. CDR3 nucleotides: TGTGCCAGCAGCCCTCCCCAGCGGGGGGGATACTACAATGAGCAGTTCTTC. Translated: CASSPPQRGGYYNEQFF.

The chain carries TRBV5-1 and TRBJ2-5; TRBD1 agrees at 9 bases. This CDR3 has 16 residues. Per the germline V gene, CDR1 is SGHRS and CDR2 is YFSETQ. V shed 4 bases and J 1 base; nucleotides not matched to a gene: 8. The CDR3 loop is CASSLMGQGLQETQYF. CDR3 sequence (DNA): TGCGCCAGCAGCCTTATGGGACAGGGACTCCAAGAGACCCAGTACTTC. Complete variable domain (other parts from reference TRBV5-1 and TRBJ2-5): KAGVTQTPRYLIKTRGQQVTLSCSPISGHRSVSWYQQTPGQGLQFLFEYFSETQRNKGNFPGRFSGRQFSNSRSEMNVSTLELGDSALYLCASSLMGQGLQETQYFGPGTRLLVL.

This clone was picked up one time. The J gene is TRBJ1-2, the V gene TRBV9; 8 bases are a match to TRBD1. Germline-derived CDR1 and CDR2 are SGDLS and YYNGEE. CDR3 length: 17 amino acids. V trimming: 4 bases; J trimming: 1 base; junction bases outside the gene matches: 12. The CDR3 region is CASSSTSGTGNNYGYTF. In nucleotides, the CDR3 is TGTGCCAGCAGCTCGACGTCCGGGACAGGCAATAACTATGGCTACACCTTC.

The chain couples TRBV19 to TRBJ2-3; TRBD2 matches 7 bases. V was pared by 9 bases and J by 11 bases, with 11 bases of the junction left unmatched. Looked up from germline, CDR1 is LNHDA and CDR2 is SQIVND (reference sequence). The CDR3 has 12 residues. The CDR3 loop reads CARPQVGRKQYF. In nucleotides, the CDR3 is TGTGCCAGACCCCAAGTCGGGAGGAAGCAGTATTTT.

The chain recombines TRBV10-3 with TRBJ1-5; D unclear. Looked up from germline, CDR1 is ENHRY and CDR2 is SYGVKD. V lost 4 bases, J lost 5 bases, and 9 bases lay in between. The CDR3 is made up of 13 amino acids. Written as DNA, the CDR3 is TGTGCCATCAGTGTATCGGAGTATCAGCCCCAGCATTTT. It encodes CAISVSEYQPQHF.

This sequence joins TRBV4-3 and TRBJ1-1; D may be TRBD1 (5 bases). CDR3 length equals 17 residues. The V end was cut by 2 bases, the J end by 5 bases, with 21 bases between. The germline CDR1 and CDR2 sequences are LGHNA and YSLEER. The CDR3 reads CASSQPITGHRGTEAFF. In nucleotides, the CDR3 is TGCGCCAGCAGCCAACCGATTACCGGGCACCGGGGGACTGAAGCTTTCTTT.

V and J are TRBV10-1 and TRBJ1-5, with D perhaps matching TRBD1 (6 bases). The germline V gene encodes CDR1 WNHNN and CDR2 SYGVQD (reference sequence). The CDR3 runs to 14 residues. V was trimmed by 3 bases and J by 5 bases, leaving 11 bases between them. The chain's CDR3 is CASSDRRGHQPQHF. CDR3 in DNA: TGCGCCAGCAGTGATCGCAGGGGCCATCAGCCCCAGCATTTT.

The chain carries TRBV4-1 and TRBJ1-3; D remains ambiguous. The germline V gene encodes CDR1 MGHRA and CDR2 YSYEKL. The CDR3 length is 16 residues. Trimming stripped 3 bases from V and 2 bases from J, with 14 bases between. CDR3 in amino acids: CASSQDSPGTGNTIYF. CDR3 in DNA: TGCGCCAGCAGCCAGGATTCACCGGGGACTGGAAACACCATATATTTT.

This chain connects TRBV15 to TRBJ1-2; TRBD1 might be the D (6 bases). Germline loops: CDR1 LNHNV, CDR2 YYDKDF (reference sequence). This CDR3 has 16 amino acids. The V gene lost 5 bases and the J gene lost 0 bases, with 16 bases spanning the gap. The CDR3 DNA follows: TGTGCCACCAGCGGTCTACAGGGAGTAACTAACTATGGCTACACCTTC. Protein: CATSGLQGVTNYGYTF.

J is TRBJ2-7 and V is TRBV12-3 or TRBV12-4; no reliable D call. V dropped 4 bases and J dropped 3 bases, with 7 bases sitting between them. The CDR3 runs to 12 residues. CDR3 amino acids: CASSWQIYEQYF. The CDR3, as DNA: TGTGCCAGCAGTTGGCAGATCTACGAGCAGTACTTC.

The genes are TRBV30 and TRBJ1-2; weak D call: TRBD1 (5 bases). The length of the CDR3 is 13 residues. Between the trimmed V and J ends, which lost 1 base and 2 bases, there was a span of 8 bases. CDR1 and CDR2 from the germline V gene are GTSNPN and SVGIG (reference sequence). The CDR3 bases are TGTGCCTGGAGTGGGGCAGGGAACTATGGCTACACCTTC. Protein product: CAWSGAGNYGYTF.

V usage is TRBV18 and J usage is TRBJ1-2, with 10 bases that match TRBD1. V was pared by 3 bases and J by 4 bases, with 5 bases of the junction left unmatched. From germline, CDR1 is KGHSH and CDR2 LQKENI. This CDR3 spans 15 amino acids. The CDR3 coding sequence is TGTGCCAGCTCACCTGGGACAGGGGTTTCCTATGGCTACACCTTC. This gives the protein CASSPGTGVSYGYTF.

The CDR3 bases are TGTGCCAGCAGTTCCCAGGGGGTCGGTAACACCGGGGAGCTGTTTTTT. Amino acid sequence: CASSSQGVGNTGELFF. V and J are TRBV28 and TRBJ2-2; 7 bases agree with TRBD1. CDR1 MDHEN and CDR2 SYDVKM come from the germline V gene. With V trimmed by 4 bases and J by 2 bases, 7 bases remained unmatched. The CDR3 length is 16 residues.

The V call is TRBV27, the J call TRBJ2-1; 9 positions agree with TRBD2. The trim removed 4 bases at V and 5 bases at J, leaving 9 bases unmatched. Germline-derived CDR1 and CDR2 are MNHEY and SMNVEV (reference sequence). The CDR3 spans 16 residues. Written as DNA, the CDR3 is TGTGCCAGCAGTTCTCCCTGGGCTAGCGGGGACAATGAGCAGTTCTTC. Protein sequence: CASSSPWASGDNEQFF.

The J gene is TRBJ2-7, the V gene TRBV19; D gene ambiguous. CDR3 size: 13 residues. Trimming stripped 6 bases from V and 1 base from J, with 10 bases between. Per the germline V gene, CDR1 is LNHDA and CDR2 is SQIVND (reference sequence). CDR3 bases: TGTGCCAGTAGCTTCGACTCATCCTACGAGCAGTACTTC. Its protein product is CASSFDSSYEQYF.

The CDR3 sequence is CASSPGTGRYGYTF. The CDR3 DNA reads as TGTGCCAGCAGCCCGGGGACAGGGCGCTATGGCTACACCTTC. The V gene is TRBV27, the J gene TRBJ1-2; 9 nucleotides match TRBD1. With 6 bases clipped from V and 4 bases from J, the junction kept 6 bases outside the gene matches. This CDR3 region has 14 residues. Germline loops: CDR1 MNHEY, CDR2 SMNVEV (reference sequence).

The chain recombines TRBV5-8 with TRBJ2-2; TRBD2 is a possible D gene (5 bases). Per germline, CDR1 SGHTS and CDR2 YDEGEE. With 0 bases removed from V and 7 bases from J, the gap between germline ends came to 13 bases. CDR3 length: 15 residues. The CDR3 sequence: CASSLGLAGGGELFF. Here the CDR3 DNA reads TGTGCCAGCAGCTTGGGGCTAGCTGGTGGCGGGGAGCTGTTTTTT.

This sequence joins TRBV12-3 or TRBV12-4 and TRBJ1-3; D not certain. Trimming left V 1 base short and J 10 bases short, with 8 bases between. The CDR3 is made up of 12 amino acids. The chain's CDR3 is CASSLVAGTIYF. CDR3 nucleotides: TGTGCCAGCAGTTTAGTGGCCGGGACCATATATTTT.

V gene TRBV18 combines with J gene TRBJ1-2, with a weak D call TRBD1 (6 bases). The CDR3 has 13 amino acids. V was clipped by 3 bases and J by 8 bases, with 13 bases between them. Per the germline V gene, CDR1 is KGHSH and CDR2 is LQKENI. CDR3 amino acids: CASSPPGEEGYTF. DNA for the CDR3: TGTGCCAGCTCACCGCCAGGGGAAGAAGGCTACACCTTC.

The rearrangement uses TRBV2 and TRBJ2-3; 8 bases line up with TRBD2. CDR1 and CDR2 from the germline V gene are SNHLY and FYNNEI. V was pared by 8 bases and J by 0 bases, with 10 bases of the junction left unmatched. The CDR3 contains 16 residues. The CDR3 DNA is TGTGCCAGCGCCCGCGAAGCGGGAGTTAGCACAGATACGCAGTATTTT. It yields the protein CASAREAGVSTDTQYF.

For this clone: Relative to the germline gene, one junction end is altered; a read error may explain this. The V and J genes are TRBV6-6 and TRBJ1-2; D is undetermined. The germline gives CDR1 MNHNY, CDR2 SVGAGI (reference sequence). The CDR3 covers 13 residues. CDR3 coding DNA: TGTGCCAGCACAACACCCCTTTGGCCCAATCCTTCCTTC. This codes for CASTTPLWPNPSF.

This clone is a singleton in its sample. The V gene is TRBV6-5, the J gene TRBJ1-1; D unresolved. V dropped 0 bases and J dropped 0 bases, with 5 bases sitting between them. Germline assignment: CDR1 MNHEY and CDR2 SVGAGI. The CDR3 sequence is 14 residues long. The CDR3 is CASSYSGVNTEAFF. For the CDR3, the DNA is TGTGCCAGCAGTTACTCCGGGGTGAACACTGAAGCTTTCTTT.

The chain employs TRBV27 and TRBJ2-1; 10 bases agree with TRBD1. Looked up from germline, CDR1 is MNHEY and CDR2 is SMNVEV (reference sequence). The CDR3 consists of 15 residues. V dropped 0 bases and J dropped 6; count of bases not matched to a gene: 2. For the CDR3, the DNA is TGTGCCAGCAGTTTATCCGGACAGGGGGTCAATGAGCAGTTCTTC. Translation gives CASSLSGQGVNEQFF.

The rearrangement uses TRBV2 and TRBJ2-7; D not resolved. V gave up 4 bases and J gave up 4 bases, with 14 bases separating them. Germline V gene lookup returns CDR1 SNHLY and CDR2 FYNNEI. The CDR3 has 14 amino acids. The CDR3 is CASSVGRLQYEQYF. CDR3 DNA: TGTGCCAGCAGTGTCGGCAGGCTCCAATACGAGCAGTACTTC.

The chain links TRBV9 to TRBJ1-2, with D possibly matching TRBD1 (6 bases). The germline gives CDR1 SGDLS, CDR2 YYNGEE. The CDR3 is 14 residues long. V dropped 6 bases and J dropped 4 bases, with 16 bases sitting between them. The CDR3 protein is CASTEQTGRYGYTF. The CDR3 nucleotides are TGTGCCAGCACCGAACAGACAGGCCGCTATGGCTACACCTTC.

The CDR3 sequence: CASSQSPQGAGNSPLHF. The CDR3 DNA reads as TGCGCCAGCAGCCAATCGCCACAGGGGGCTGGGAATTCACCCCTCCACTTT. The chain has TRBV4-1 and TRBJ1-6; the match to TRBD1 covers 9 bases. This CDR3 has 17 residues. The ends lost 2 bases at V and 7 bases at J; junction bases unmatched: 9. In germline, CDR1 is MGHRA, CDR2 YSYEKL.

The chain carries TRBV6-5 and TRBJ1-2, with TRBD1 as a possible D gene (5 bases). Looked up from germline, CDR1 is MNHEY and CDR2 is SVGAGI. CDR3 length: 14 residues. The V gene lost 2 bases and the J gene lost 6 bases, with 13 bases spanning the gap. The CDR3 spells CASSYTSWGDGYTF. DNA of the CDR3: TGTGCCAGCAGTTACACGTCGTGGGGGGATGGCTACACCTTC.

The chain links TRBV13 to TRBJ1-3, with TRBD1 as a possible D gene (5 bases). The CDR3 has 15 amino acids. V was cut by 4 bases and J by 3 bases, with 13 bases left in between. CDR1 and CDR2 (germline): PRHDT, FYEKMQ (reference sequence). In DNA form, the CDR3 reads TGTGCCAGCAGCTCCAGGGCTTCCGTTGGAAACACCATATATTTT. Protein sequence: CASSSRASVGNTIYF.

In this sample, this clone turned up once. The rearrangement links TRBV11-2 to TRBJ1-1; D unclear. Germline CDR1 reads SGHAT; CDR2 reads FQNNGV. Trimming pared 3 bases from V and 0 bases from J, leaving 11 bases between. The CDR3 is made up of 15 amino acids. The CDR3 bases are TGTGCCAGCAGCTTCATGGGAGGGCTGAACACTGAAGCTTTCTTT. It codes for CASSFMGGLNTEAFF.